This TCR beta chain was identified during a study of type 1 and type 2 diabetes patients. Study information: CD4+ or CD8+ T cells were positively selected from PBMCs with microbeads. Findings and caveats of the study: A median of one highly-expanded CD4+ clone, covering 3% to 4% of reads, occurred in type 2 diabetes. Type 2 diabetes and control samples shared highly correlated V and J usage, averaging around 0.97.

This clonotype was seen a few times. Its antigen is unknown. Donors had no other autoimmune disease or infection in four weeks. The CDR3 runs to 11 residues. CDR1 and CDR2 (germline): GTSNPN, SVGIG (reference sequence). V was shortened by 8 bases and J by 8 bases, with 15 bases between the two germline ends. Genomic DNA was the PCR template. Multiplex PCR with 30 forward and 13 reverse primers amplified the TCR beta CDR3. TCRdb re-called the multiplex PCR reads through MiXCR, storing one row per CDR3 protein. The data hold around 300,000 distinct CDR3 sequences, with roughly 50% observed a single time. This clonotype was sampled from a man between 18 and 29 years old with type 2 diabetes. V usage is TRBV30 and J usage is TRBJ1-2, with D unresolved. The sample was peripheral blood mononuclear cells (PBMCs). This CDR3 is CASKESRGYTF. CDR3 nucleotide sequence: TGTGCCAGCAAGGAAAGTAGGGGCTACACCTTC.